The rows below give T cell receptor beta chains drawn from one sample of a study of cytotoxic CD8 clonotypes in ibrutinib-treated CLL. Some clones are missing from TCRdb's copy, which holds only in-frame ones; the method was immunoSEQ multiplex PCR. In the table there are 130,000 to 150,000 clones, around 93% of which are singletons. Here the sequenced sample was PBMCs, taken after 12 months of ibrutinib treatment. These receptors all come from a human donor with chronic lymphocytic leukemia. CDR3s include the opening cysteine and the closing phenylalanine or tryptophan. A D gene is named only where the DNA matches it firmly. Expanded clones get a size class; other rows say once, few or many, or leave the size out.

len: 14; j_gene: TRBJ2-7; v_gene: TRBV18; abundance: .; d_gene: TRBD1; CDR3aa: CASSLGTGPDEQYF; CDR3nt: TGTGCCAGCTCACTAGGGACAGGCCCCGACGAGCAGTACTTC
len: 11; j_gene: TRBJ2-7; v_gene: TRBV18; abundance: .; d_gene: .; CDR3aa: CASSPSDEQYF; CDR3nt: TGTGCCAGCTCACCCTCTGACGAGCAGTACTTC
len: 19; j_gene: TRBJ1-2; v_gene: TRBV2; abundance: .; d_gene: TRBD1; CDR3aa: CASSVGGQGLQKPNYGYTF; CDR3nt: TGTGCCAGCAGTGTAGGGGGACAGGGGTTACAGAAACCTAACTATGGCTACACCTTC
len: 17; j_gene: TRBJ1-2; v_gene: TRBV4-1; abundance: once; d_gene: .; CDR3aa: CASSEGSGGVLDYGYTF; CDR3nt: TGCGCCAGCAGCGAAGGATCCGGGGGTGTGCTAGACTATGGCTACACCTTC
len: 13; j_gene: TRBJ2-3; v_gene: TRBV19; abundance: .; d_gene: .; CDR3aa: CASSSGGPDTQYF; CDR3nt: TGTGCCAGTAGTTCAGGCGGTCCAGATACGCAGTATTTT
len: 13; j_gene: TRBJ2-5; v_gene: TRBV27; abundance: .; d_gene: .; CDR3aa: CASSRKTRETQYF; CDR3nt: TGTGCCAGCAGTCGAAAAACGCGGGAGACCCAGTACTTC
len: 14; j_gene: TRBJ2-7; v_gene: TRBV18; abundance: .; d_gene: TRBD1; CDR3aa: CASSPGQLTYEQYF; CDR3nt: TGTGCCAGCTCACCGGGACAGCTAACCTACGAGCAGTACTTC
len: 12; j_gene: TRBJ2-1; v_gene: TRBV15; abundance: .; d_gene: .; CDR3aa: CATSRGGAWMFF; CDR3nt: TGTGCCACCAGCAGGGGGGGGGCTTGGATGTTCTTC
len: 12; j_gene: TRBJ2-2; v_gene: TRBV11-1; abundance: .; d_gene: .; CDR3aa: CASSLIPGELFF; CDR3nt: TGTGCCAGCAGCTTAATCCCAGGGGAGCTGTTTTTT
len: 13; j_gene: TRBJ2-3; v_gene: TRBV7-2; abundance: .; d_gene: TRBD1; CDR3aa: CANTPDTGGPQYF; CDR3nt: TGTGCCAACACACCGGACACAGGGGGCCCGCAGTATTTT
len: 13; j_gene: TRBJ1-3; v_gene: TRBV6-1; abundance: .; d_gene: .; CDR3aa: CASSVNPGNTIYF; CDR3nt: TGTGCCAGCAGTGTAAACCCTGGAAACACCATATATTTT
len: 12; j_gene: TRBJ2-7; v_gene: TRBV19; abundance: few; d_gene: .; CDR3aa: CASSSYRDEQYF; CDR3nt: TGTGCCAGTAGTAGTTACAGGGACGAGCAGTACTTC
len: 15; j_gene: TRBJ2-7; v_gene: TRBV6-6; abundance: .; d_gene: .; CDR3aa: CASSYGGIRSYEQYF; CDR3nt: TGTGCCAGCAGTTACGGCGGGATCAGGTCCTACGAGCAGTACTTC
len: 14; j_gene: TRBJ1-1; v_gene: TRBV2; abundance: .; d_gene: .; CDR3aa: CASRLQALNTEAFF; CDR3nt: TGTGCCAGCAGGTTGCAGGCCCTGAACACTGAAGCTTTCTTT
len: 16; j_gene: TRBJ2-7; v_gene: TRBV5-1; abundance: .; d_gene: TRBD2; CDR3aa: CASSDKLLAVPYEQYF; CDR3nt: TGCGCCAGCAGCGACAAACTACTAGCGGTTCCCTACGAGCAGTACTTC
len: 12; j_gene: TRBJ2-4; v_gene: TRBV5-1; abundance: .; d_gene: .; CDR3aa: CASSPESNIQYF; CDR3nt: TGCGCCAGCAGCCCTGAAAGCAACATTCAGTACTTC
len: 16; j_gene: TRBJ2-2; v_gene: TRBV6-1; abundance: .; d_gene: TRBD2; CDR3aa: CASSESGLASPGELFF; CDR3nt: TGTGCCAGCAGTGAATCGGGACTAGCCTCGCCCGGGGAGCTGTTTTTT
len: 14; j_gene: TRBJ1-5; v_gene: TRBV30; abundance: .; d_gene: .; CDR3aa: CAWTHGQGYQPQHF; CDR3nt: TGTGCCTGGACCCACGGGCAGGGGTATCAGCCCCAGCATTTT
len: 12; j_gene: TRBJ1-5; v_gene: TRBV6-5; abundance: .; d_gene: .; CDR3aa: CASQGRDQPQHF; CDR3nt: TGTGCCAGCCAGGGAAGGGATCAGCCCCAGCATTTT
len: 13; j_gene: TRBJ2-7; v_gene: TRBV5-6; abundance: .; d_gene: TRBD1; CDR3aa: CASSLRQGYEQYF; CDR3nt: TGTGCCAGCAGCTTGCGACAGGGATACGAGCAGTACTTC
len: 14; j_gene: TRBJ1-1; v_gene: TRBV6-5; abundance: .; d_gene: .; CDR3aa: CASSYSIERGVVFF; CDR3nt: TGTGCCAGCAGTTACTCGATCGAAAGGGGGGTGGTTTTCTTT
len: 14; j_gene: TRBJ2-2; v_gene: TRBV28; abundance: .; d_gene: .; CDR3aa: CASSSGGVNGELFF; CDR3nt: TGTGCCAGCAGTTCTGGCGGAGTTAACGGGGAGCTGTTTTTT
len: 15; j_gene: TRBJ2-2; v_gene: TRBV28; abundance: .; d_gene: .; CDR3aa: CATKPGQPNTGELFF; CDR3nt: TGTGCCACAAAACCCGGACAACCGAACACCGGGGAGCTGTTTTTT
len: 15; j_gene: TRBJ1-4; v_gene: TRBV5-1; abundance: .; d_gene: TRBD1; CDR3aa: CASSALTGDNEKLFF; CDR3nt: TGCGCCAGCAGCGCCCTGACAGGGGATAATGAAAAACTGTTTTTT
len: 16; j_gene: TRBJ1-3; v_gene: TRBV7-8; abundance: .; d_gene: .; CDR3aa: CASSPLNLYSGNTIYF; CDR3nt: TGTGCCAGCAGCCCACTAAACCTTTACTCTGGAAACACCATATATTTT
len: 13; j_gene: TRBJ2-7; v_gene: TRBV5-4; abundance: .; d_gene: .; CDR3aa: CASSQGWGIEQYF; CDR3nt: TGTGCCAGCAGCCAAGGTTGGGGGATCGAGCAGTACTTC
len: 21; j_gene: TRBJ2-1; v_gene: TRBV9; abundance: .; d_gene: TRBD2; CDR3aa: CASSGPPRGTSGRASYNEQFF; CDR3nt: TGTGCCAGCAGCGGCCCCCCGCGCGGGACTAGCGGGAGGGCCTCCTACAATGAGCAGTTCTTC
len: 16; j_gene: TRBJ2-7; v_gene: TRBV5-1; abundance: .; d_gene: .; CDR3aa: CASSLVYTDSTLEQYF; CDR3nt: TGCGCCAGCAGCTTGGTATACACGGACAGTACCCTCGAGCAGTACTTC
len: 15; j_gene: TRBJ2-7; v_gene: TRBV7-8; abundance: .; d_gene: .; CDR3aa: CASSGRQEGVYEQYF; CDR3nt: TGTGCCAGCAGTGGGAGACAGGAGGGTGTTTACGAGCAGTACTTC
len: 15; j_gene: TRBJ2-7; v_gene: TRBV13; abundance: .; d_gene: TRBD1; CDR3aa: CASSLSRTGSYEQYF; CDR3nt: TGTGCCAGCAGCTTATCCCGGACAGGATCCTACGAGCAGTACTTC
len: 14; j_gene: TRBJ2-1; v_gene: TRBV6-5; abundance: .; d_gene: .; CDR3aa: CASSLLEGHNEQFF; CDR3nt: TGTGCCAGCAGCCTCCTAGAGGGCCACAATGAGCAGTTCTTC
len: 15; j_gene: TRBJ2-7; v_gene: TRBV2; abundance: .; d_gene: TRBD2; CDR3aa: CASRSGTSGIYEQYF; CDR3nt: TGTGCCAGCAGATCCGGGACTAGCGGGATATACGAGCAGTACTTC